This T cell receptor (beta chain) was retrieved from a study of Ad26.COV2.S vaccination and SARS-CoV-2 variants. Across the whole study: Donor joined the COV1001 Ad26.COV2.S trial arm. Dosing was one shot or two shots 56 days apart. Study results and limitations: Responses of spike-specific T cells (both CD8+ and CD4+) reportedly showed substantial breadth after vaccination.

The CDR3 has 15 amino acids. In regard to this clone: Antigen: not known.

Indicated treatment: around 19 received Ad26.COV2.S at low or high dose, single or two shots; roughly five received placebo; per-sample allocation not given. It was on day 63 after the first vaccine or placebo injection that samples were taken. The study used a vaccine consisting of an Ad26 vector that expressed Wuhan-strain SARS-CoV-2 spike. Assay used: immunoSEQ multiplex PCR; TCRdb lists only in-frame clones, some missing. Counted here are some 480,000 clones, around 85% occurring once; the ten biggest clones make up 9.5% to 15%. This receptor was identified in a person between 18 and 65 years old who received the Ad26.COV2.S COVID-19 vaccine or a placebo. The chain couples TRBV21-1 to TRBJ1-5; TRBD1 was called by the table and not checked on the DNA. TRBV21-1 is deemed a pseudogene. Material: peripheral blood, obtained in a trial of Ad26.COV2.S vaccine versus placebo. The CDR3 DNA is TGTGCCAGCAGGTCTCCGGGACAGGGAAGACAGCCCCAGCATTTT. Residues: CASRSPGQGRQPQHF.